This T cell receptor beta chain was retrieved from a study of T cell responses to AZD1222 COVID-19 vaccine. Between the trimmed V and J ends, which lost 4 bases and 0 bases, there was a span of 10 bases. Looked up from germline, CDR1 is SNHLY and CDR2 is FYNNEI. The CDR3 has 15 amino acids. Clones were read by immunoSEQ multiplex PCR, and TCRdb kept only the in-frame ones, dropping some. This sample yields about 120,000 clones, of which approximately 84% are seen a single time; 6.5% to 9.5% belongs to the top ten. The chain has TRBV2 and TRBJ1-3; the D gene is possibly TRBD1 (5 bases). This clonotype was sampled from an adult in good health. This sample comprised peripheral blood, obtained on day 0 of AZD1222 vaccination. CDR3 sequence (DNA): TGTGCCAGCAGTGGTCAGGGACTCTCTGGAAACACCATATATTTT. Protein sequence: CASSGQGLSGNTIYF.